This T cell receptor (beta chain) was captured by sequencing in a study of early T cells in non-severe SARS-CoV-2 infection. On the study more broadly: Unsorted whole-blood RNA was sequenced in bulk, leaving chains unpaired.

This clonotype has just a few counts. Antigen: not known. Individual cDNA molecules were tagged with unique molecular identifiers, the study reported. MiXCR was run by TCRdb on the 5' RACE reads, yielding one entry per CDR3 protein. The data contain about 73,000 distinct CDR3 sequences, approximately 13% of them singletons. Points from the study as a whole: Comparison of clonotypes with VDJdb favored anti-spike CD8 responses while missing private and CD4 specificities.

The material sequenced was whole blood. This receptor was taken from an adult who was a healthcare worker with PCR-confirmed SARS-CoV-2 infection or an uninfected control (not recorded which).

The DNA of the CDR3 is TGTGCCAGCAGCCCGGGACACGAAAAACTGTTTTTT. Protein product: CASSPGHEKLFF. The genes are TRBV7-9 and TRBJ1-4, with D possibly matching TRBD1 (6 bases). Germline values: CDR1 SEHNR, CDR2 FQNEAQ (reference sequence). The CDR3 spans 12 residues. Trimming took 5 bases from V and 8 from J, leaving 9 bases between them. The variable domain in full, with the rest retrieved from reference TRBV7-9 and TRBJ1-4, is DTGVSQNPRHKITKRGQNVTFRCDPISEHNRLYWYRQTLGQGPEFLTYFQNEAQLEKSRLLSDRFSAERPKGSFSTLEIQRTEQGDSAMYLCASSPGHEKLFFGSGTQLSVL.